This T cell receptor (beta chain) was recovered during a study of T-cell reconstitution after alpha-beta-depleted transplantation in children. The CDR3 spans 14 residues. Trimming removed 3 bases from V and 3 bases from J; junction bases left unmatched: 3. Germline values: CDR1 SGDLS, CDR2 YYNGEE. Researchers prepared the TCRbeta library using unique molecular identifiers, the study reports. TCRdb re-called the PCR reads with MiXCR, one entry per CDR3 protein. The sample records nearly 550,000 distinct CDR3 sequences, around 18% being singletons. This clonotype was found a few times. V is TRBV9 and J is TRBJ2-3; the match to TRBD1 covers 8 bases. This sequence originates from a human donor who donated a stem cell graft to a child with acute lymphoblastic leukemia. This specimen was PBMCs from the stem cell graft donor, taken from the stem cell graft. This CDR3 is CASSGQGMTDTQYF. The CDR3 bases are TGTGCCAGCAGCGGACAGGGGATGACAGATACGCAGTATTTT.